Listed here are 20 T cell receptor beta chains from one sample, sequenced in a study of beta chain features in type 1 diabetes. The sequenced template was cDNA made from the entire isolated RNA. Here immunoSEQ multiplex PCR was the method, and the copy in TCRdb shows in-frame clones only, minus some. The table includes fewer than 250,000 clones, more than 9% detected once. Source material: naive CD4+ T cells from blood. The source is a woman younger than 35 in good health.

V is TRBV9 and J is TRBJ2-5; TRBD2 matches at 12 bases. The V segment lost 3 bases and the J segment 5 bases; nucleotides outside the gene matches: 5. From germline, CDR1 is SGDLS and CDR2 YYNGEE. This CDR3 is built from 15 residues. Here the CDR3 reads CASSASGGARETQYF. For the CDR3, the DNA is TGTGCCAGCAGCGCTAGCGGGGGGGCCAGGGAGACCCAGTACTTC.

This clone has just a few counts. The chain recombines TRBV19 with TRBJ1-1, with D possibly matching TRBD1 (6 bases). Trimming removed 6 bases at V and 1 base at J, with 9 bases between. The CDR3 runs 13 residues. Germline-derived CDR1 and CDR2 are LNHDA and SQIVND (reference sequence). The CDR3 loop is CASSPTGNTEAFF. DNA of the CDR3: TGTGCCAGTAGCCCGACAGGGAACACTGAAGCTTTCTTT. The full variable domain, its missing parts supplied by reference TRBV19 and TRBJ1-1, is DGGITQSPKYLFRKEGQNVTLSCEQNLNHDAMYWYRQDPGQGLRLIYYSQIVNDFQKGDIAEGYSVSREKKESFPLTVTSAQKNPTAFYLCASSPTGNTEAFFGQGTRLTVV.

This chain connects TRBV20-1 to TRBJ1-1; D uncertain. Per the germline V gene, CDR1 is DFQATT and CDR2 is SNEGSKA (reference sequence). This CDR3 has 10 residues. The V gene lost 5 bases and the J gene lost 11 bases, with 12 bases spanning the gap. The CDR3 sequence is CSAHGYRAFF. CDR3 sequence (DNA): TGCAGTGCTCACGGGTACCGGGCTTTCTTT.

This clone was counted only a few times. The J gene is TRBJ2-3, the V gene TRBV27; 10 bases are shared with TRBD2. Germline V CDR1 and CDR2: MNHEY, SMNVEV (reference sequence). V was clipped by 6 bases and J by 2 bases; unmatched bases: 8. The CDR3 is 16 residues long. The CDR3 protein is CASSGDSGGNTDTQYF. Written as DNA, the CDR3 is TGTGCCAGCAGCGGAGATAGCGGGGGGAACACAGATACGCAGTATTTT.

This clone was detected only a few times. The V call is TRBV5-4, the J call TRBJ1-1; 8 nucleotides line up with TRBD1. V shed 4 bases, J shed 4 bases, and the junction held 15 bases outside the gene matches. In germline, CDR1 is SGHNT, CDR2 YYREEE (reference sequence). CDR3 length: 17 amino acids. The CDR3 DNA sequence: TGTGCCAGCAGCCCGCTTCGGACAGGGAGGGCCAGCACTGAAGCTTTCTTT. As protein: CASSPLRTGRASTEAFF. The full variable domain, in which reference TRBV5-4 and TRBJ1-1 provide the parts outside the CDR3, is ETGVTQSPTHLIKTRGQQVTLRCSSQSGHNTVSWYQQALGQGPQFIFQYYREEENGRGNFPPRFSGLQFPNYSSELNVNALELDDSALYLCASSPLRTGRASTEAFFGQGTRLTVV.

This clone was seen more than once but under ten times. In DNA form, the CDR3 reads TGTGCCAGCAGTTTACGAATAGGTGCCAGCGCCTACGAGCAGTACTTC. Protein: CASSLRIGASAYEQYF. The chain combines TRBV27 with TRBJ2-7; D is unclear. Germline V gives CDR1 MNHEY, CDR2 SMNVEV (reference sequence). The V and J ends lost 2 bases and 2 bases respectively, with 16 bases between them. This CDR3 spans 16 amino acids.

The sample holds a few counts of this clone. The chain uses TRBV18 and TRBJ1-2, with 8 bases that match TRBD1. Trimming cost V 3 bases and J 2 bases; bases outside gene matches: 8. The CDR3 sequence is 16 residues long. Germline loops: CDR1 KGHSH, CDR2 LQKENI. CDR3 region: CASSPQLGQVNYGYTF. CDR3 coding DNA: TGTGCCAGCTCACCCCAGCTGGGACAGGTCAACTATGGCTACACCTTC.

The V call is TRBV5-1, the J call TRBJ1-1; possibly TRBD1 for D (6 bases). V lost 0 bases to trimming and J lost 0 bases, with 12 bases between them. Germline V gene sequence: CDR1 SGHRS, CDR2 YFSETQ. This CDR3 is built from 16 residues. CDR3 in amino acids: CASSLGVQGVNTEAFF. The CDR3 DNA reads TGCGCCAGCAGCTTGGGTGTACAGGGTGTGAACACTGAAGCTTTCTTT.

The sample holds a few counts of this clone. The V call is TRBV5-1, the J call TRBJ1-2, with D perhaps TRBD1 (5 bases). The ends were cut back, 0 bases at V and 1 base at J, with 7 bases in the middle. Germline-derived CDR1 and CDR2 are SGHRS and YFSETQ. The CDR3 extends over 14 amino acids. In nucleotides, the CDR3 is TGCGCCAGCAGCTTGGCCGACAGTAACTATGGCTACACCTTC. Protein product: CASSLADSNYGYTF.

This clone was counted ten times or more. This CDR3 reads CSVEFQGVSYGYTF. The DNA of the CDR3 is TGCAGCGTTGAATTCCAGGGCGTCAGCTATGGCTACACCTTC. V is TRBV29-1 and J is TRBJ1-2; a weak D match, TRBD1 (5 bases). V was pared by 2 bases and J by 4 bases, with 14 bases between. Germline V gene lookup returns CDR1 SQVTM and CDR2 ANQGSEA. The CDR3 totals 14 residues.

This clone was seen a handful of times. This rearrangement joins TRBV5-5 to TRBJ2-3, with D unresolved. Deletions cut 0 bases from V and 2 bases from J, with 7 bases between. This CDR3 is 14 amino acids long. CDR1 SGHKS and CDR2 YYEKEE come from the germline V gene (reference sequence). CDR3 region: CASSLAGYTDTQYF. CDR3 nucleotide sequence: TGTGCCAGCAGCTTGGCCGGGTACACAGATACGCAGTATTTT. Full variable domain (remainder filled in from reference TRBV5-5 and TRBJ2-3): DAGVTQSPTHLIKTRGQQVTLRCSPISGHKSVSWYQQVLGQGPQFIFQYYEKEERGRGNFPDRFSARQFPNYSSELNVNALLLGDSALYLCASSLAGYTDTQYFGPGTRLTVL.

Points on this clone: The sample has other DNA sequences that encode this CDR3 too. The chain combines TRBV30 with TRBJ2-1, with 8 bases matching TRBD2. The CDR3 loop spans 15 amino acids. CDR1 GTSNPN and CDR2 SVGIG come from the germline V gene (reference sequence). The junction had 2 bases not matched to a gene; V was cut back by 0 bases and J by 1 base. CDR3 DNA sequence: TGTGCCTGGAGTGTAGGCGGGGGGTCCTACAATGAGCAGTTCTTC. Amino acid sequence: CAWSVGGGSYNEQFF.

In this sample, this clone turned up a few times. V and J are TRBV7-8 and TRBJ1-5; tentatively, D is TRBD1 (6 bases). CDR1 is SGHVS and CDR2 is FQNEAQ in the germline V gene. The CDR3 spans 15 residues. Between the trimmed V and J ends, which lost 1 base and 3 bases, there was a span of 10 bases. DNA of the CDR3: TGTGCCAGCAGCTTAGGCCGGACAGACAATCAGCCCCAGCATTTT. The encoded protein is CASSLGRTDNQPQHF. The full variable domain, rest sourced from reference TRBV7-8 and TRBJ1-5, is GAGVSQSPRYKVAKRGQDVALRCDPISGHVSLFWYQQALGQGPEFLTYFQNEAQLDKSGLPSDRFFAERPEGSVSTLKIQRTQQEDSAVYLCASSLGRTDNQPQHFGDGTRLSIL.

Points on this clone: Other DNA sequences within the sample encode an identical CDR3. The chain employs TRBV7-2 and TRBJ1-1, with TRBD1 matching 7 bases. The germline CDR1 and CDR2 sequences are SGHTA and FQGNSA. J lost 5 bases, V lost 1 base, and 4 bases had no gene match. There are 14 residues in the CDR3. The chain's CDR3 is CASSLDRGRTEAFF. The CDR3 DNA reads as TGTGCCAGCAGCTTAGACAGGGGCCGGACTGAAGCTTTCTTT.

The chain combines TRBV18 with TRBJ1-2, with D possibly being TRBD1 (5 bases). Germline V gives CDR1 KGHSH, CDR2 LQKENI. Trimming stripped 0 bases from V and 9 bases from J, with 14 bases between. There are 14 residues in the CDR3. Written as DNA, the CDR3 is TGTGCCAGCTCACCACCGTCGGAGGGGACGCGCTACACCTTC. Translating gives CASSPPSEGTRYTF.

Only a few counts were recorded for this clone. The chain recombines TRBV7-7 with TRBJ2-2, with TRBD1 matching 7 bases. Per germline, CDR1 SSHAT and CDR2 FNYEAQ (reference sequence). This CDR3 region has 14 residues. V was pared by 5 bases and J by 3 bases, with 3 bases of the junction left unmatched. CDR3: CASSRGTDTGELFF. CDR3 nucleotide sequence: TGTGCCAGCAGCAGAGGGACAGACACCGGGGAGCTGTTTTTT. The whole variable domain, remainder taken from reference TRBV7-7 and TRBJ2-2, is GAGVSQSPRYKVTKRGQDVTLRCDPISSHATLYWYQQALGQGPEFLTYFNYEAQPDKSGLPSDRFSAERPEGSISTLTIQRTEQRDSAMYRCASSRGTDTGELFFGEGSRLTVL.

V usage is TRBV7-9 and J usage is TRBJ2-2; weak D call: TRBD1 (6 bases). Germline V gene lookup returns CDR1 SEHNR and CDR2 FQNEAQ (reference sequence). CDR3 length: 17 amino acids. The germline V and J ends were trimmed by 4 bases and 2 bases, with 17 bases remaining between them. As DNA, the CDR3 is TGTGCCAGCAGCTCCCCGGATTGGGGGCGAAACACCGGGGAGCTGTTTTTT. Amino acid sequence: CASSSPDWGRNTGELFF. The variable domain in full, with the rest retrieved from reference TRBV7-9 and TRBJ2-2, is DTGVSQNPRHKITKRGQNVTFRCDPISEHNRLYWYRQTLGQGPEFLTYFQNEAQLEKSRLLSDRFSAERPKGSFSTLEIQRTEQGDSAMYLCASSSPDWGRNTGELFFGEGSRLTVL.

V and J are TRBV5-6 and TRBJ1-2, with D unclear. Germline lookup yields CDR1 SGHDT and CDR2 YYEEEE. Trimming pared 4 bases from V and 6 bases from J, leaving 16 bases between. This CDR3 contains 14 residues. The CDR3 spells CASSVPEREHGYTF. CDR3 nucleotides: TGTGCCAGCAGCGTTCCGGAACGGGAGCATGGCTACACCTTC.

The chain couples TRBV9 to TRBJ1-2; no reliable D call. V gave up 0 bases and J gave up 3 bases, with 9 bases separating them. Germline V gene sequence: CDR1 SGDLS, CDR2 YYNGEE. The CDR3 sequence is 14 residues long. The CDR3 spells CASSVGSGYYGYTF. As DNA, the CDR3 is TGTGCCAGCAGCGTAGGGTCGGGGTACTATGGCTACACCTTC. Full variable domain (rest looked up from reference TRBV9 and TRBJ1-2): DSGVTQTPKHLITATGQRVTLRCSPRSGDLSVYWYQQSLDQGLQFLIQYYNGEERAKGNILERFSAQQFPDLHSELNLSSLELGDSALYFCASSVGSGYYGYTFGSGTRLTVV.

This clone was counted a few times. CDR3 region: CAISVTGDLDTQYF. CDR3 in DNA: TGTGCCATCAGTGTCACAGGGGATTTAGATACGCAGTATTTT. This chain connects TRBV10-3 to TRBJ2-3; 7 nucleotides line up with TRBD1. The trim removed 4 bases at V and 5 bases at J, leaving 6 bases unmatched. CDR1 and CDR2 from the germline V gene are ENHRY and SYGVKD. The CDR3 sequence is 14 residues long.